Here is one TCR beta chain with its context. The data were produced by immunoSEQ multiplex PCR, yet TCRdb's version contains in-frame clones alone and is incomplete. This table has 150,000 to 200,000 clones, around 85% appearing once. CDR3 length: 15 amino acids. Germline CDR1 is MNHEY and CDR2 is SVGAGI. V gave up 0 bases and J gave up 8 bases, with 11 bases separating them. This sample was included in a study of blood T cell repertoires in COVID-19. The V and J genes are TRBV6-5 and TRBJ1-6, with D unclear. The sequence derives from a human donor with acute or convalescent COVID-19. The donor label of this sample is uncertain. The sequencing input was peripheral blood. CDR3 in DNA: TGTGCCAGCAGTTACTCGAGATACGGGGATTCACCCCTCCACTTT. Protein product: CASSYSRYGDSPLHF.